These 8 T cell receptor beta chains were all obtained from the same sample, sequenced in a study of cytomegalovirus exposure and HLA in healthy donors. Some clones are missing from TCRdb's copy, which holds only in-frame ones; the method was immunoSEQ multiplex PCR. Found here are some 340,000 clones, 75% to 90% of them singletons; the top ten hold over 1%. Sequencing was done on a sample of PBMCs. All receptors derive from a woman aged 25 to 39 in good health and CMV-seropositive.

The chain has TRBV15 and TRBJ1-1, with 7 nucleotides matching TRBD1. This CDR3 spans 15 amino acids. The V segment lost 4 bases and the J segment 0 bases; nucleotides outside the gene matches: 5. Germline values: CDR1 LNHNV, CDR2 YYDKDF (reference sequence). The CDR3 is CATSKLTGVNTEAFF. The CDR3 DNA is TGTGCCACCAGCAAGCTAACAGGGGTGAACACTGAAGCTTTCTTT.

This rearrangement joins TRBV5-1 to TRBJ1-2; 10 bases map to TRBD1. Trimming cost V 3 bases and J 6 bases; bases outside gene matches: 8. The length of the CDR3 is 15 residues. Germline CDR1 reads SGHRS; CDR2 reads YFSETQ. CDR3 bases: TGCGCCAGCAGCTCGAGGACAGGGGGAGATCATGGCTACACCTTC. This gives the protein CASSSRTGGDHGYTF.

The chain carries TRBV5-4 and TRBJ2-1, with 8 bases matching TRBD2. The germline CDR1 and CDR2 sequences are SGHNT and YYREEE (reference sequence). J lost 7 bases, V lost 2 bases, and 11 bases had no gene match. This CDR3 spans 16 amino acids. CDR3 protein: CASSFAGRAGTNEQFF. The CDR3 region has the DNA TGTGCCAGCAGCTTTGCCGGGAGGGCCGGGACAAATGAGCAGTTCTTC.

V is TRBV6-6 and J is TRBJ1-3; D might be TRBD1 (5 bases). The CDR3 extends over 15 amino acids. V was shortened by 6 bases and J by 4 bases, with 16 bases between the two germline ends. Germline loops: CDR1 MNHNY, CDR2 SVGAGI (reference sequence). The CDR3 nucleotides are TGTGCCAGCAGCCAACGGGGCGCGGCGGGAAACACCATATATTTT. Protein: CASSQRGAAGNTIYF.

This chain joins TRBV7-9 and TRBJ2-7; TRBD2 aligns across 7 bases. J lost 0 bases, V lost 5 bases, and 4 bases had no gene match. Germline V gene sequence: CDR1 SEHNR, CDR2 FQNEAQ (reference sequence). The CDR3 runs to 14 residues. CDR3 nucleotides: TGTGCCAGCAGCCAGCGGGGAAGCTCCTACGAGCAGTACTTC. Translation gives CASSQRGSSYEQYF.

J is TRBJ1-1 and V is TRBV5-6; 10 bases line up with TRBD1. Trimming took 4 bases from V and 0 from J; bases not matched to a gene: 12. This CDR3 comprises 18 residues. Germline CDR1 is SGHDT and CDR2 is YYEEEE. The CDR3: CASSLRQGAQGVNTEAFF. The CDR3 nucleotides are TGTGCCAGCAGCCTCCGACAGGGGGCGCAGGGGGTGAACACTGAAGCTTTCTTT.

The V and J genes are TRBV14 and TRBJ1-5; unclear D gene. Looked up from germline, CDR1 is SGHDN and CDR2 is FVKESK. V lost 0 bases and J lost 2, with 11 bases in between. CDR3 length: 16 residues. The CDR3 bases are TGTGCCAGCAGCCAAGATGAGGCTGGGCGCAATCAGCCCCAGCATTTT. It codes for CASSQDEAGRNQPQHF.

The chain joins TRBV27 to TRBJ2-7; possible D gene TRBD1, 6 bases. The CDR3 contains 19 residues. V lost 2 bases and J 4 bases, leaving 27 bases between the germline ends. CDR1 MNHEY and CDR2 SMNVEV come from the germline V gene (reference sequence). The CDR3 nucleotides read TGTGCCAGCAGTTTAAGGGTACCCCGGACAGAGCCGAAGGTATACGAGCAGTACTTC. Its protein is CASSLRVPRTEPKVYEQYF.